One and the same sample provided the 16 T cell receptor beta chains below, sequenced in a study of radiotherapy plus CTLA-4 blockade in lung cancer. TCRdb's table, derived via immunoSEQ multiplex PCR, lists solely in-frame clones and lacks some. The data show roughly 98,000 clones, with approximately 78% seen just once and roughly 3.5% held by the top ten. The specimen comprised peripheral blood, sampled from a patient treated with radiotherapy plus ipilimumab. Source of these receptors: a human donor with non-small cell lung cancer who had a partial response to radiotherapy plus ipilimumab.

This clone has a handful of counts. This sequence joins TRBV28 and TRBJ2-3; tentatively, D is TRBD1 (6 bases). The CDR3 extends over 15 amino acids. Trimming stripped 6 bases from V and 2 bases from J, with 15 bases between. Germline lookup yields CDR1 MDHEN and CDR2 SYDVKM. The CDR3 bases are TGTGCCAGCAGCTCGGACAGCCGATACACAGATACGCAGTATTTT. The encoded protein is CASSSDSRYTDTQYF.

This clone was counted between two and nine times. An end of the junction does not agree with germline; a read error may underlie this. The rearrangement uses TRBV7-8 and TRBJ2-7; 8 bases map to TRBD1. From germline, CDR1 is SGHVS and CDR2 FQNEAQ. The CDR3 is 13 amino acids. The DNA of the CDR3 is TGTGTCAGCAGCCTGGGACAGGCCTATGAGCAGTACTTC. Encoded protein: CVSSLGQAYEQYF.

V usage is TRBV5-1 and J usage is TRBJ1-2; D is perhaps TRBD1 (5 bases). The V and J ends lost 7 bases and 8 bases respectively, with 12 bases between them. This CDR3 is built from 11 residues. CDR1 SGHRS and CDR2 YFSETQ come from the germline V gene. The CDR3: CASALQGGYTF. CDR3 in DNA: TGCGCCAGCGCCCTCCAGGGCGGCTACACCTTC.

This chain links TRBV5-4 with TRBJ2-7, with 16 bases lining up with TRBD2. CDR1 is SGHNT and CDR2 is YYREEE in the germline V gene (reference sequence). J was trimmed by 5 bases and V by 4 bases; bases with no gene match: 6. The CDR3 extends over 16 amino acids. CDR3 sequence reads: CASSPGLAGGFDEQYF. CDR3 in DNA: TGTGCCAGCAGCCCGGGACTAGCGGGAGGGTTTGACGAGCAGTACTTC.

The chain couples TRBV19 to TRBJ2-7, with D unresolved. The germline V gene encodes CDR1 LNHDA and CDR2 SQIVND (reference sequence). This CDR3 has 14 residues. Trimming left V 0 bases short and J 0 bases short, with 6 bases between. CDR3 sequence reads: CASSIDTSSYEQYF. The CDR3 DNA follows: TGTGCCAGTAGTATAGACACGAGCTCCTACGAGCAGTACTTC.

The CDR3 protein is CASNPGGTGTTYEQYF. The CDR3, as DNA: TGTGCCAGCAACCCTGGGGGGACAGGGACAACCTACGAGCAGTACTTC. This chain joins TRBV5-4 and TRBJ2-7, with 9 bases lining up with TRBD1. J gave up 2 bases and V 6 bases, and 12 bases lay outside the gene matches. The CDR3 consists of 16 residues. CDR1 and CDR2 (germline): SGHNT, YYREEE (reference sequence).

This clone was seen once. A junction end diverges from the germline sequence, so it may reflect a read error. The chain recombines TRBV5-6 with TRBJ1-5; 8 bases match TRBD1. The CDR3 loop spans 15 amino acids. Germline V gene sequence: CDR1 SGHDT, CDR2 YYEEEE. CDR3 amino acids: CASSLGTGRDQPQHF. The CDR3, as DNA: TGTGCCAGCAGTTTGGGGACAGGCAGGGATCAGCCCCAGCATTTT.

This clone occurred once. The V gene is TRBV19, the J gene TRBJ2-5; tentative D call: TRBD2 (5 bases). CDR3 length: 13 amino acids. Germline CDR1 is LNHDA and CDR2 is SQIVND (reference sequence). V lost 2 bases and J lost 11, with 15 bases in between. CDR3: CASSILLAKEQYF. The CDR3 DNA is TGTGCCAGTAGTATACTGCTAGCTAAAGAGCAGTACTTC.

Only a few counts were recorded for this clone. The V and J genes are TRBV30 and TRBJ1-5; 9 bases map to TRBD1. Germline values: CDR1 GTSNPN, CDR2 SVGIG (reference sequence). Unmatched junction bases numbered 4, after V lost 3 bases and J lost 7 bases. The CDR3 has 13 residues. The CDR3 is CAWSQDRGQPQHF. In nucleotides, the CDR3 is TGTGCCTGGAGCCAGGACAGGGGCCAGCCCCAGCATTTT.

This clone was observed a few times. The gene calls are TRBV28 and TRBJ1-2; 9 bases match TRBD1. Losses at the gene ends were 2 bases for V and 4 bases for J; bases not matched to a gene: 11. The CDR3 is made up of 17 amino acids. Germline V gene sequence: CDR1 MDHEN, CDR2 SYDVKM. CDR3 in amino acids: CASSLPPGQGISYGYTF. CDR3 DNA: TGTGCCAGCAGTTTACCACCCGGACAGGGGATCTCCTATGGCTACACCTTC.

The chain couples TRBV1 to TRBJ2-4; the tabulated D call, TRBD1, remains unverified against the DNA. TRBV1 is recorded as a pseudogene. This CDR3 is 20 amino acids long. The CDR3 DNA reads TGCACCAGCAGCCAAGGCGCACCCCTACAGGGGGGATTAGGCAAAAACATTCAGTACTTC. This codes for CTSSQGAPLQGGLGKNIQYF.

This chain connects TRBV7-3 to TRBJ2-3; 10 nucleotides align to TRBD2. Germline V CDR1 and CDR2: SGHTA, FQGTGA. This CDR3 is 17 amino acids long. V lost 2 bases and J lost 6; bases outside the gene matches: 11. The CDR3 here is CASSLRPSGSGGDTQYF. The CDR3 DNA is TGTGCCAGCAGCTTACGTCCTAGCGGGAGCGGGGGGGATACGCAGTATTTT.

This clone occurred a few times. The chain links TRBV7-3 to TRBJ2-3; TRBD2 aligns across 15 bases. The CDR3 is 19 amino acids. Looked up from germline, CDR1 is SGHTA and CDR2 is FQGTGA. The ends lost 5 bases at V and 0 bases at J; junction bases unmatched: 9. The CDR3 spells CASSRGTSGRMASTDTQYF. CDR3 nucleotide sequence: TGTGCCAGCAGCCGCGGGACTAGCGGGAGGATGGCTAGCACAGATACGCAGTATTTT. The full variable domain, completed using reference TRBV7-3 and TRBJ2-3, is GAGVSQTPSNKVTEKGKYVELRCDPISGHTALYWYRQSLGQGPEFLIYFQGTGAADDSGLPNDRFFAVRPEGSVSTLKIQRTERGDSAVYLCASSRGTSGRMASTDTQYFGPGTRLTVL.

The chain has TRBV10-3 and TRBJ2-3, with TRBD2 as a possible D gene (5 bases). Trimming removed 2 bases from V and 0 bases from J, with 9 bases in between. The CDR3 has 15 residues. Germline V CDR1 and CDR2: ENHRY, SYGVKD. The CDR3 sequence: CAISEVASSTDTQYF. CDR3 DNA: TGTGCCATCAGTGAGGTAGCGAGTAGCACAGATACGCAGTATTTT.

The V call is TRBV28, the J call TRBJ2-1; possible D gene TRBD1, 6 bases. CDR1 and CDR2 from the germline V gene are MDHEN and SYDVKM. This CDR3 region has 16 residues. V lost 5 bases and J lost 3, with 17 bases in between. Here the CDR3 DNA reads TGTGCCAGCAGTACCTCGCTAAAGGGGGTCTACAATGAGCAGTTCTTC. Protein sequence: CASSTSLKGVYNEQFF.

This sequence joins TRBV5-1 and TRBJ2-3, with a weak D call TRBD1 (6 bases). This CDR3 spans 17 amino acids. V lost 0 bases to trimming and J lost 1 base, with 15 bases between them. In germline, CDR1 is SGHRS, CDR2 YFSETQ. DNA of the CDR3: TGCGCCAGCAGCTTGGGATCGGGGCACAGGGGCACAGATACGCAGTATTTT. Protein: CASSLGSGHRGTDTQYF.